These T cell receptor beta chains were read from a single sample in a study of blood T cell repertoires in COVID-19. TCRdb keeps only in-frame clones here, not all; method: immunoSEQ multiplex PCR. The table records a few hundred thousand clones, about nine tenths of them present only once. What was sequenced was peripheral blood. The receptor set was obtained from a man between 60 and 75 years old with acute or convalescent COVID-19. Each CDR3 is given with its conserved first and last residue. Each record gives: D gene, V gene, J gene, clone size, CDR3 DNA, CDR3 protein. D genes are given only for firm matches. A row's size may be missing; if present it is once, few, many or a size class.

-,TRBV13,TRBJ2-5,-,TGTGCCAGCAGCCCGAGTAATCCGCCAGAGACCCAGTACTTC,CASSPSNPPETQYF
-,TRBV7-9,TRBJ2-7,-,TGTGCCAGCAGCCGACAACCGACAGACCCGGACCCGTACGAGCAGTACTTC,CASSRQPTDPDPYEQYF
TRBD2,TRBV4-1,TRBJ2-5,-,TGCGCCAGCAGCCAAGCTAGCGGGAGGGCGGAGACCCAGTACTTC,CASSQASGRAETQYF
TRBD2,TRBV6-2/TRBV6-3,TRBJ2-7,-,TGTGCCAGCAGTTACTACAGGGGCCCGGGACTAGCGGATTACGAGCAGTACTTC,CASSYYRGPGLADYEQYF
-,TRBV5-1,TRBJ2-3,once,TGCGCCAGCAGCTTGGAGAAAACTAGCACAGATACGCAGTATTTT,CASSLEKTSTDTQYF
-,TRBV27,TRBJ2-1,-,TGTGCCAGCAGTTTTGAAACAGATTCCTACAATGAGCAGTTCTTC,CASSFETDSYNEQFF
-,TRBV6-2/TRBV6-3,TRBJ1-1,-,TGTGCCAGCAGTTACCAGGGAGGTCGGACTGAAGCTTTCTTT,CASSYQGGRTEAFF
TRBD1,TRBV18,TRBJ1-6,-,TGTGCCAGCTCACCGGGACAGGGATTCAATAATTCACCCCTCCACTTT,CASSPGQGFNNSPLHF
TRBD2,TRBV7-9,TRBJ2-3,once,TGTGCCAGCAGCCTTCCGGTTGGCGGGAGTGGCACAGATACGCAGTATTTT,CASSLPVGGSGTDTQYF
-,TRBV12-3/TRBV12-4,TRBJ1-2,-,TGTGCCAGCAGACAGGACCCATATGGCTACACCTTC,CASRQDPYGYTF
-,TRBV5-5,TRBJ2-2,-,TGTGCCAGTCGTGCGGGGGCCGCGAACACCGGGGAGCTGTTTTTT,CASRAGAANTGELFF
-,TRBV2,TRBJ1-2,-,TGTGCCAGCAGTGATAGTCGGGGTAACTATGGCTACACCTTC,CASSDSRGNYGYTF
-,TRBV12-5,TRBJ1-2,-,TGTGCTAGTGGTTTGGTAGCACTTTATGGCTACACCTTC,CASGLVALYGYTF
-,TRBV6-2/TRBV6-3,TRBJ1-2,few,TGTGCCAGCAGTTACCGAGGCAGCCCCTATGGCTACACCTTC,CASSYRGSPYGYTF
TRBD1,TRBV7-3,TRBJ1-6,few,TGTGCCAGCAGCTTAGACAGGGCACGTGGTTCACCCCTCCACTTT,CASSLDRARGSPLHF
TRBD2,TRBV28,TRBJ2-7,-,TGTGCCAGCACCATGGGGGGAGGGCCCTACGAGCAGTACTTC,CASTMGGGPYEQYF
-,TRBV6-5,TRBJ2-1,-,TGTGTAAGTGGAGGCCCCTACTACAATGAGCAGTTCTTC,CVSGGPYYNEQFF
-,TRBV6-5,TRBJ2-5,-,TGTGCCAGCAGTTACCTACCATCGACAGTCCAAGAGACCCAGTACTTC,CASSYLPSTVQETQYF
-,TRBV11-2,TRBJ2-2,-,TGTGCCAGCAGCGATAGCTTCGGGGAGCTGTTTTTT,CASSDSFGELFF
TRBD2,TRBV11-1,TRBJ2-7,once,TGTGCCAGCAGCCGACTAGCGGGAGGGTTCTACGAGCAGTACTTC,CASSRLAGGFYEQYF
-,TRBV19,TRBJ2-5,-,TGTGCCAGTAGTATAGGCGGACAACAAGAGACCCAGTACTTC,CASSIGGQQETQYF
TRBD1,TRBV27,TRBJ1-1,-,TGTGCCAGCAAGAGACAGGGGGCGGAGAACACTGAAGCTTTCTTT,CASKRQGAENTEAFF
-,TRBV6-5,TRBJ2-5,-,TGTGCCAGCACCGACGGCGGCGGTCAAGAGACCCAGTACTTC,CASTDGGGQETQYF
-,TRBV2,TRBJ2-1,-,TGTGCCAGCAGCGCGGGACTCTCCAATGAGCAGTTCTTC,CASSAGLSNEQFF
-,TRBV4-1,TRBJ1-2,-,TGCGCCAGCAGCCAAGATCGCGGCAGCTTCTATGGCTACACCTTC,CASSQDRGSFYGYTF
-,TRBV24-1,TRBJ2-1,-,TGTGCCACCAGTGATTACGTCGGCCTCTCCTACGGGTACAATGAGCAGTTCTTC,CATSDYVGLSYGYNEQFF
-,TRBV19,TRBJ2-1,once,TGTGCCACCATTTCCGTCTCTAGCGAGAGGGGATACAATGAGCAGTTCTTC,CATISVSSERGYNEQFF
-,TRBV19,TRBJ1-2,-,TGTGCCAGTAGTGAGATTGTCTATGGCTACACCTTC,CASSEIVYGYTF
-,TRBV11-3,TRBJ1-5,-,TGTGCCAGCAGCTTAGGGCACAATCAGCCCCAGCATTTT,CASSLGHNQPQHF
TRBD2,TRBV6-5,TRBJ2-7,-,TGTGCCAGCAGTTTATCCGGACTAGCGGGGGAGCAGTACTTC,CASSLSGLAGEQYF
-,TRBV14,TRBJ2-7,-,TGTGCCAGCAGCCAAGAAGGTTGGCGGGAAAAGTACGAGCAGTACTTC,CASSQEGWREKYEQYF
TRBD1,TRBV6-5,TRBJ1-2,-,TGTGCCAGCAGTCGTGACAGGGCAGGAGGCTACACCTTC,CASSRDRAGGYTF
-,TRBV11-2,TRBJ1-1,-,TGTGCCAGCAGCTTAGTTGGGGGGACTACTGAAGCTTTCTTT,CASSLVGGTTEAFF
TRBD1,TRBV18,TRBJ1-5,-,TGTGCCAGCTCACCTATGGGACAGGGAGATCAGCCCCAGCATTTT,CASSPMGQGDQPQHF
TRBD1,TRBV28,TRBJ1-5,-,TGTGCCAGCAGTTTCGACGCAGGGGGAGTGAGCAATCAGCCCCAGCATTTT,CASSFDAGGVSNQPQHF
-,TRBV11-2,TRBJ2-7,-,TGTGCCAGCAGCTTGGACAGTCCCCTCTACGAGCAGTACTTC,CASSLDSPLYEQYF
TRBD1,TRBV4-1,TRBJ2-1,-,TGCGCCAGCAGCCACCCGAGACAGGGAAAGGACAATGAGCAGTTCTTC,CASSHPRQGKDNEQFF
-,TRBV4-1,TRBJ2-6,-,TGCGCCAGCAGCCGTTTACTTTACTCTGGGGCCAACGTCCTGACTTTC,CASSRLLYSGANVLTF
-,TRBV6-2/TRBV6-3,TRBJ1-1,-,TGTGCCAGCAGTTCCGCAGGGCTGTTATCGAACACTGAAGCTTTCTTT,CASSSAGLLSNTEAFF
TRBD1,TRBV7-6,TRBJ2-1,-,TGTGCCAGCAGCCCCAGGACAGGGAGCTCCTACAATGAGCAGTTCTTC,CASSPRTGSSYNEQFF
TRBD1,TRBV7-8,TRBJ1-5,-,TGTGCCAGCAGCCGCGAAAGGGGGCGCAGCGGTCAGCCCCAGCATTTT,CASSRERGRSGQPQHF
TRBD2,TRBV3-1/TRBV3-2,TRBJ2-7,-,TGTGCCAGCAGCCACGAAAGCGGGGCCAGGTACGAGCAGTACTTC,CASSHESGARYEQYF
TRBD1,TRBV6-1,TRBJ1-5,-,TGTGCCAGCAGTGATGGGCAGGGGGAATCGCCCCAGCATTTT,CASSDGQGESPQHF
-,TRBV7-2,TRBJ1-5,-,TGTGCCAGCAGCTTAGAGCGAATCTTGGGGGGTCAGCCCCAGCATTTT,CASSLERILGGQPQHF
TRBD1,TRBV28,TRBJ1-3,-,TGTGCCAGCAGTTATCCGGGGACAGGGCTGGGCTCTGGAAACACCATATATTTT,CASSYPGTGLGSGNTIYF
-,TRBV4-3,TRBJ2-5,-,TGCGCCAGCAGCCAAGAGGTGGGGAGGTTTTACGAGACCCAGTACTTC,CASSQEVGRFYETQYF
TRBD2,TRBV7-2,TRBJ2-1,-,TGTGCCAGCAGCTCAGACGGGACTAGCGGGAGCTTAAGCTACAATGAGCAGTTCTTC,CASSSDGTSGSLSYNEQFF
-,TRBV5-1,TRBJ1-6,-,TGCGCCAGCAGCTCGGGACAACGGATTGAGATCTCACCCCTCCACTTT,CASSSGQRIEISPLHF
TRBD1,TRBV28,TRBJ1-2,-,TGTGCCAGCAGAGCTGAGACAGGGGTTGGCTATGGCTACACCTTC,CASRAETGVGYGYTF